The clone carrying this T cell receptor beta chain has more than one count but fewer than ten. The antigen is not known. The data belong to a study of CD8 T cells in ankylosing spondylitis. Preparation of TCR beta libraries was done by quantitative 5'-RACE with molecular barcodes. TCRdb reanalysed the 5' RACE reads using MiXCR and keeps one entry per CDR3 protein. The data hold fewer than 40,000 distinct CDR3 sequences, with roughly 29% observed a single time. With 6 bases clipped from V and 1 base from J, the junction kept 7 bases outside the gene matches. CDR3 length equals 16 residues. Notes on the study in general: Ankylosing spondylitis blood seemed to carry a telltale TCR beta motif made of eight or nine highly homologous variants. Clones linked to disease were reported to show significant enrichment in matched ankylosing spondylitis synovial fluid. The disease-linked clones had a CD8+ phenotype and low blood frequencies.

The chain employs TRBV12-3 or TRBV12-4 and TRBJ2-2; TRBD1 aligns across 8 bases. This receptor was obtained from a male donor with ankylosing spondylitis. The sample comprised synovial fluid, either unsorted or a sorted T cell fraction (not recorded which). The CDR3 sequence: CASSPTGGRNTGELFF. The DNA of the CDR3 is TGTGCCAGCAGCCCCACAGGGGGGAGGAACACCGGGGAGCTGTTTTTT.